A single sample is the source of the 22 T cell receptor beta chains below, sequenced in a study of T cell responses to AZD1222 COVID-19 vaccine. Repertoires were generated with immunoSEQ multiplex PCR, while TCRdb's copy carries only in-frame clones and drops some. The data show fewer than 75,000 clones, roughly 85% seen once. The sample here was peripheral blood, taken on day 0 of AZD1222 vaccination. The source is an adult in good health.

The chain has TRBV5-1 and TRBJ1-5; a possible D gene is TRBD1 (6 bases). Trimming removed 4 bases at V and 1 base at J, with 12 bases between. Germline lookup yields CDR1 SGHRS and CDR2 YFSETQ. This CDR3 is built from 15 residues. The CDR3 sequence: CASSPWGASNQPQHF. The CDR3 DNA reads as TGCGCCAGCAGCCCCTGGGGGGCCAGCAATCAGCCCCAGCATTTT.

This clone showed up just a few times. The chain uses TRBV5-1 and TRBJ1-2, with a possible D match to TRBD1 (5 bases). This CDR3 is 13 amino acids long. The germline V and J ends were trimmed by 5 bases and 6 bases, with 14 bases remaining between them. Germline CDR1 is SGHRS and CDR2 is YFSETQ. CDR3 sequence reads: CASRSVMGDGYTF. CDR3 coding DNA: TGCGCCAGCAGGAGCGTAATGGGGGATGGCTACACCTTC.

The CDR3: CASSDGGTGNTIYF. In DNA form, the CDR3 reads TGTGCCAGCAGTGACGGGGGGACTGGAAACACCATATATTTT. The rearrangement uses TRBV2 and TRBJ1-3, with D perhaps matching TRBD1 (5 bases). V lost 3 bases, J lost 2 bases, and 8 bases lay in between. The CDR3 totals 14 residues. Germline-derived CDR1 and CDR2 are SNHLY and FYNNEI.

The count of this clone is one. CDR3 protein: CASSLRVQGGSSLSNQPQHF. In DNA form, the CDR3 reads TGTGCCAGCAGCCTAAGGGTTCAGGGAGGTAGTTCTCTTAGCAATCAGCCCCAGCATTTT. The gene calls are TRBV7-8 and TRBJ1-5; possible D gene TRBD1, 5 bases. The CDR3 sequence is 20 residues long. V was trimmed by 5 bases and J by 0 bases, leaving 26 bases between them. Germline assignment: CDR1 SGHVS and CDR2 FQNEAQ. The full variable domain, in which reference TRBV7-8 and TRBJ1-5 provide the parts outside the CDR3, is GAGVSQSPRYKVAKRGQDVALRCDPISGHVSLFWYQQALGQGPEFLTYFQNEAQLDKSGLPSDRFFAERPEGSVSTLKIQRTQQEDSAVYLCASSLRVQGGSSLSNQPQHFGDGTRLSIL.

Notes on this clone: At one end the junction does not follow the germline gene, possibly because of a read error. The chain uses TRBV6-5 and TRBJ2-2; 14 bases line up with TRBD2. The CDR3 consists of 16 residues. CDR1 and CDR2 from the germline V gene are MNHEY and SVGAGI. CDR3 protein: CASTYGTSGGTGELFF. The CDR3 region has the DNA TGTGCCAGCACTTACGGGACTAGCGGGGGCACCGGGGAGCTGTTTTTT.

The chain combines TRBV14 with TRBJ2-2, with 13 bases aligning to TRBD2. V dropped 2 bases and J dropped 7; count of bases not matched to a gene: 7. CDR1 and CDR2 (germline): SGHDN, FVKESK. CDR3 length: 17 amino acids. The CDR3 nucleotides are TGTGCCAGCAGCCAACCTGGGGGGACTAGCGGGATCGGGGAGCTGTTTTTT. Amino acid sequence: CASSQPGGTSGIGELFF.

The chain links TRBV9 to TRBJ1-2; 9 bases fit TRBD1. With V trimmed by 0 bases and J by 8 bases, 8 bases remained unmatched. This CDR3 region has 15 residues. The germline V gene has CDR1 SGDLS and CDR2 YYNGEE. CDR3 residues: CASSVVGTGTDGYTF. The CDR3 nucleotides read TGTGCCAGCAGCGTAGTTGGGACAGGGACTGACGGCTACACCTTC.

The chain combines TRBV18 with TRBJ2-3; possible D gene TRBD2, 5 bases. The germline CDR1 and CDR2 sequences are KGHSH and LQKENI. V gave up 4 bases and J gave up 0 bases, with 5 bases separating them. This CDR3 has 13 amino acids. The CDR3 spells CASSQRSTDTQYF. CDR3 DNA: TGTGCCAGCTCACAGCGGAGCACAGATACGCAGTATTTT.

In DNA form, the CDR3 reads TGTGCCAGCAACCCGGCGGGGGGGGGATTTCATGGCTACACCTTC. Translating it yields CASNPAGGGFHGYTF. The chain couples TRBV7-8 to TRBJ1-2; a possible D gene is TRBD1 (5 bases). V shed 7 bases and J shed 6 bases, with 21 bases lying between them. The CDR3 contains 15 residues. Germline CDR1 and CDR2: SGHVS and FQNEAQ.

A remark on this clone: This specimen includes other DNA sequences encoding the same CDR3. The CDR3 bases are TGTGCCAGCAGCCTCGGACGGGGAAATCAGCCCCAGCATTTT. It translates to CASSLGRGNQPQHF. V and J are TRBV5-6 and TRBJ1-5; D call uncertain. Trimming stripped 4 bases from V and 4 bases from J, with 12 bases between. This CDR3 region has 14 residues. CDR1 and CDR2 (germline): SGHDT, YYEEEE.

The rearrangement uses TRBV6-5 and TRBJ2-1; TRBD1 matches 7 bases. V dropped 4 bases and J dropped 9; count of bases not matched to a gene: 9. Germline CDR1 MNHEY, CDR2 SVGAGI. CDR3 size: 14 residues. The CDR3 is CASSSATGVVEQFF. For the CDR3, the DNA is TGTGCCAGCAGTTCGGCAACAGGGGTTGTTGAGCAGTTCTTC.

The chain joins TRBV28 to TRBJ2-1; D may be TRBD1 (6 bases). The V gene lost 8 bases and the J gene lost 6 bases, with 11 bases spanning the gap. The CDR3 extends over 12 amino acids. Germline CDR1 MDHEN, CDR2 SYDVKM. The CDR3 spells CASGTGINEQFF. For the CDR3, the DNA is TGTGCCAGCGGAACAGGGATCAATGAGCAGTTCTTC.

Details on this clone: One end of the junction does not line up with germline, which may come from a read error. The gene calls are TRBV15 and TRBJ1-6; possible D gene TRBD1, 5 bases. CDR3 length equals 16 residues. The germline CDR1 and CDR2 sequences are LNHNV and YYDKDF (reference sequence). The CDR3 sequence: CATSRDPDGHNSPLHF. The CDR3 nucleotides read TGTGCCACCAGCAGAGACCCAGACGGACACAATTCGCCCCTCCACTTT.

This rearrangement joins TRBV19 to TRBJ2-2; no firm D call. CDR1 and CDR2 from the germline V gene are LNHDA and SQIVND (reference sequence). The V gene lost 4 bases and the J gene lost 5 bases, with 5 bases spanning the gap. The CDR3 runs 12 residues. The chain's CDR3 is CASSTGTGELFF. CDR3 DNA sequence: TGTGCCAGTAGTACGGGTACCGGGGAGCTGTTTTTT.

The rearrangement links TRBV5-1 to TRBJ1-1; no firm D call. This CDR3 is built from 14 residues. The V gene lost 2 bases and the J gene lost 1 base, with 9 bases spanning the gap. Germline V gene data show CDR1 as SGHRS and CDR2 as YFSETQ. The CDR3 loop reads CASSLEGRNTEAFF. As DNA, the CDR3 is TGCGCCAGCAGCTTAGAGGGCCGGAACACTGAAGCTTTCTTT.

Only one count was recorded for this clone. The chain combines TRBV4-1 with TRBJ2-1, with D perhaps being TRBD1 or TRBD2 (5 bases each). The germline CDR1 and CDR2 sequences are MGHRA and YSYEKL. The CDR3 has 17 residues. The germline V and J ends were trimmed by 2 bases and 6 bases, with 20 bases remaining between them. For the CDR3, the DNA is TGCGCCAGCAGCCAACAATCGGGGCAGGGTATCTTCAATGAGCAGTTCTTC. Translated, it gives CASSQQSGQGIFNEQFF.

V gene TRBV14 combines with J gene TRBJ2-7; weak D call: TRBD2 (6 bases). V lost 4 bases and J lost 3, with 13 bases in between. The CDR3 contains 14 residues. The V gene's germline CDR1 is SGHDN and CDR2 FVKESK. The DNA for the CDR3 is TGTGCCAGCAGCCGGGGAGGAGGGTTCTACGAGCAGTACTTC. Protein sequence: CASSRGGGFYEQYF.

The J gene is TRBJ2-2, the V gene TRBV10-3; TRBD2 aligns across 8 bases. In germline, CDR1 is ENHRY, CDR2 SYGVKD. This CDR3 is built from 16 residues. J was trimmed by 0 bases and V by 6 bases; bases with no gene match: 6. The CDR3 region is CAIRKAGGTNTGELFF. CDR3 coding DNA: TGTGCCATCAGGAAGGCGGGGGGTACGAACACCGGGGAGCTGTTTTTT.

This chain links TRBV5-1 with TRBJ2-3, with TRBD2 matching over 8 bases. V dropped 0 bases and J dropped 1; count of bases not matched to a gene: 7. Germline V CDR1 and CDR2: SGHRS, YFSETQ. The CDR3 loop spans 17 amino acids. DNA for the CDR3: TGCGCCAGCAGCTTGGCGGGGGGGCGGTTTGGCACAGATACGCAGTATTTT. Its protein product is CASSLAGGRFGTDTQYF.

V gene TRBV5-8 combines with J gene TRBJ1-5, with unresolved D. Looked up from germline, CDR1 is SGHTS and CDR2 is YDEGEE. With 3 bases removed from V and 11 bases from J, the gap between germline ends came to 9 bases. The CDR3 contains 11 residues. CDR3 in amino acids: CASSSETAQHF. The CDR3 nucleotides read TGTGCCAGCAGCTCTGAAACGGCCCAGCATTTT. The variable domain in full, with the rest retrieved from reference TRBV5-8 and TRBJ1-5, is EAGVTQSPTHLIKTRGQQATLRCSPISGHTSVYWYQQALGLGLQFLLWYDEGEERNRGNFPPRFSGRQFPNYSSELNVNALELEDSALYLCASSSETAQHFGDGTRLSIL.

The CDR3 DNA reads TGTGCCAGCAGCTCACAGGGCGCAGATACGCAGTATTTT. It translates to CASSSQGADTQYF. The chain couples TRBV5-4 to TRBJ2-3, with D possibly matching TRBD1 (6 bases). The V end was cut by 3 bases, the J end by 4 bases, with 9 bases between. Germline CDR1 is SGHNT and CDR2 is YYREEE (reference sequence). This CDR3 has 13 amino acids.

The chain combines TRBV27 with TRBJ2-5, with TRBD1 matching over 9 bases. The CDR3 loop spans 15 amino acids. With 6 bases clipped from V and 1 base from J, the junction kept 6 bases outside the gene matches. Per germline, CDR1 MNHEY and CDR2 SMNVEV (reference sequence). The CDR3 protein is CASRVGTGIQETQYF. CDR3 coding DNA: TGTGCCAGCAGAGTAGGGACAGGGATCCAAGAGACCCAGTACTTC.